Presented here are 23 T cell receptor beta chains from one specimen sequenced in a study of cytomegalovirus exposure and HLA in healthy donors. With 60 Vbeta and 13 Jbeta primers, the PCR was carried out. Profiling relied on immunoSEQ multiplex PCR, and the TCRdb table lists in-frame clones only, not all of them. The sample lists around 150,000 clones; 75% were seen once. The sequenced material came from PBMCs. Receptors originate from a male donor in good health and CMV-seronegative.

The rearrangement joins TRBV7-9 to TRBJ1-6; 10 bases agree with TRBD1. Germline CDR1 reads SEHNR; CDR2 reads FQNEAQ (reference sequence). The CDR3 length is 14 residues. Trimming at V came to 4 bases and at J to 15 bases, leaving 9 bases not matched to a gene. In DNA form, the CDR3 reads TGTGCCAGCAGCTCAGCCCAGACAGGGGGCGACCTCCACTTT. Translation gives CASSSAQTGGDLHF.

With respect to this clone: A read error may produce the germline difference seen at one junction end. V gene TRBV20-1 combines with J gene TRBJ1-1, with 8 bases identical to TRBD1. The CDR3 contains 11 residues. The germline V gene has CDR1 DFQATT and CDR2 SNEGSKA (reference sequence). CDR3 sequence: CSATTGVEALF. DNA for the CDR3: TGCAGTGCTACGACAGGGGTTGAAGCTCTCTTT.

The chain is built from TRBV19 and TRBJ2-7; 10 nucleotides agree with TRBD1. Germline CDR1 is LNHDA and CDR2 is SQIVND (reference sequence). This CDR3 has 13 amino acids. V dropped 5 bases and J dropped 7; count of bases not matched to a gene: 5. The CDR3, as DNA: TGTGCCAGTAGTCCTGGACAGGGGGTTGAGCAGTACTTC. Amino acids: CASSPGQGVEQYF. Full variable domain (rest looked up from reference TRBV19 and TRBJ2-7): DGGITQSPKYLFRKEGQNVTLSCEQNLNHDAMYWYRQDPGQGLRLIYYSQIVNDFQKGDIAEGYSVSREKKESFPLTVTSAQKNPTAFYLCASSPGQGVEQYFGPGTRLTVT.

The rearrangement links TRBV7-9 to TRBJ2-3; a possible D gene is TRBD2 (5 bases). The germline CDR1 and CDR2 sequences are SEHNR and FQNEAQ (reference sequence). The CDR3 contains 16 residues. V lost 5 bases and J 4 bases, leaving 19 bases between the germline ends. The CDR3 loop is CASSRKTDSQADTQYF. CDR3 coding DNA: TGTGCCAGCAGCCGTAAAACGGACTCTCAGGCAGATACGCAGTATTTT.

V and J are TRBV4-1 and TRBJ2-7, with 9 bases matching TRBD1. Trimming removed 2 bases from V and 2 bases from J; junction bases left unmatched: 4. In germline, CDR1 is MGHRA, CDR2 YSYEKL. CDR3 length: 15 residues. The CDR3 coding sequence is TGCGCCAGCAGCCAACCGGGACAGGGTACCTACGAGCAGTACTTC. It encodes CASSQPGQGTYEQYF.

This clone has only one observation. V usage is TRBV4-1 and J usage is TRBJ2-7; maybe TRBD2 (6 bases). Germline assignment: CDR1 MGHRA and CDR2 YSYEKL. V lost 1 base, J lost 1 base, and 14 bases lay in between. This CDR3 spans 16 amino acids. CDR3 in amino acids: CASSQGTGAASYEQYF. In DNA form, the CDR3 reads TGCGCCAGCAGCCAAGGAACGGGAGCAGCTTCCTACGAGCAGTACTTC.

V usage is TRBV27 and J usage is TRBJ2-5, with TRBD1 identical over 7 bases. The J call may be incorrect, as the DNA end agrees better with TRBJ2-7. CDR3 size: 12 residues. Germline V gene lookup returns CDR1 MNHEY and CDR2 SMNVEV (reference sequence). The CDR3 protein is CASRDSPYEQYF. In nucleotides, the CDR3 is TGTGCCAGCCGGGACAGCCCCTACGAGCAGTACTTC.

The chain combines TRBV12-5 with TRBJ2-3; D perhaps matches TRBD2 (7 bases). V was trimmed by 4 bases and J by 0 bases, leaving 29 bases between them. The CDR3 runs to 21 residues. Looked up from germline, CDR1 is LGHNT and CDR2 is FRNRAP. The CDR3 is CASGYSTNAIRGGSSTDTQYF. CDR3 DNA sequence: TGTGCTAGTGGTTACAGTACCAACGCCATCAGGGGAGGGTCCAGCACAGATACGCAGTATTTT.

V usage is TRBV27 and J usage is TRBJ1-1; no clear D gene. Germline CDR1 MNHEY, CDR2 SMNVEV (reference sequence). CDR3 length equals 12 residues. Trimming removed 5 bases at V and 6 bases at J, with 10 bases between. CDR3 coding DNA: TGTGCCAGCAGTGCGGGGAGCCCTGAAGCTTTCTTT. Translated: CASSAGSPEAFF.

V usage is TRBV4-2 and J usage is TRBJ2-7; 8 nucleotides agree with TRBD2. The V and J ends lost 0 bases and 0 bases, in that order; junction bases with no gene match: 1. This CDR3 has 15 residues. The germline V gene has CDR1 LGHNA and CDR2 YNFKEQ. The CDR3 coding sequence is TGTGCCAGCAGCCAAGATCTAGCGGGCTCCTACGAGCAGTACTTC. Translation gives CASSQDLAGSYEQYF.

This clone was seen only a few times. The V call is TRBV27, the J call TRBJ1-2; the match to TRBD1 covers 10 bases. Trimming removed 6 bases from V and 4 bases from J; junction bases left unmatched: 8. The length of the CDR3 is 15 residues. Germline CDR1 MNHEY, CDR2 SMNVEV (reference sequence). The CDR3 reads CASSPTGGQGYGYTF. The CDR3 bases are TGTGCCAGCAGCCCGACAGGGGGCCAGGGCTATGGCTACACCTTC.

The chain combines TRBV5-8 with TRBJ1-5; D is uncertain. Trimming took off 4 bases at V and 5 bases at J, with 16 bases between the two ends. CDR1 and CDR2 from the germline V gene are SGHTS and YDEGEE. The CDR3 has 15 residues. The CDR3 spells CASSLRWVADQPQHF. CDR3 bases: TGTGCCAGCAGCCTCCGGTGGGTGGCGGATCAGCCCCAGCATTTT. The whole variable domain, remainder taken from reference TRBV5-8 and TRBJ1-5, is EAGVTQSPTHLIKTRGQQATLRCSPISGHTSVYWYQQALGLGLQFLLWYDEGEERNRGNFPPRFSGRQFPNYSSELNVNALELEDSALYLCASSLRWVADQPQHFGDGTRLSIL.

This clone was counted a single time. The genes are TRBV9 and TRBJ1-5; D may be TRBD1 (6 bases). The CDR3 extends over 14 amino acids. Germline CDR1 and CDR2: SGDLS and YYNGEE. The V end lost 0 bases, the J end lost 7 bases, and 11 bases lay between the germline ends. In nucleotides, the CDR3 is TGTGCCAGCAGCGTAGAGGGGGGGAGCCAGCCCCAGCATTTT. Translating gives CASSVEGGSQPQHF.

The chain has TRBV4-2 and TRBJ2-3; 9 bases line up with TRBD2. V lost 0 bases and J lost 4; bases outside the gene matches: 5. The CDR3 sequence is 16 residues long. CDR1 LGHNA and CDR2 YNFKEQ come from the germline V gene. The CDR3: CASSQERRGGPDTQYF. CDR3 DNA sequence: TGTGCCAGCAGCCAAGAACGGCGGGGGGGCCCAGATACGCAGTATTTT.

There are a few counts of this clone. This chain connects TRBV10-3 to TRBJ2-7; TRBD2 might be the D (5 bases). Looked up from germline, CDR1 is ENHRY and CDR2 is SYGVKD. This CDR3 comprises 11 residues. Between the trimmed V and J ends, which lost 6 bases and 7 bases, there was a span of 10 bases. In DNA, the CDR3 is TGTGCCATCAGCGGGAATTGTGAGCAGTACTTC. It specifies CAISGNCEQYF.

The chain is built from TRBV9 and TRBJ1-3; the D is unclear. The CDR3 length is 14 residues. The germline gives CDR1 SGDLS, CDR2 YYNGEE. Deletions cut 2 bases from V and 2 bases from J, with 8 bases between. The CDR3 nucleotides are TGTGCCAGCAGCGTGGGGAGGGCTGGAAACACCATATATTTT. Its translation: CASSVGRAGNTIYF.

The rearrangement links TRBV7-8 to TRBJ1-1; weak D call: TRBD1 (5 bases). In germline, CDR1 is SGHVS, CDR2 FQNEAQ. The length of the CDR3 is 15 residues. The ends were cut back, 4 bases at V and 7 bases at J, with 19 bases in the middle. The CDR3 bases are TGTGCCAGCAGCTCGGCCAGACAGACAGCCCTTGAAGCTTTCTTT. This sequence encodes CASSSARQTALEAFF.

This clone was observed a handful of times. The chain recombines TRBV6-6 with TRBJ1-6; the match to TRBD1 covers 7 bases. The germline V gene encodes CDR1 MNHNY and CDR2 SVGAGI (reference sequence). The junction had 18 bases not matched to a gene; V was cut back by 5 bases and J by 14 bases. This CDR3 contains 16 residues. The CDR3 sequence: CASSKGEGQAQRALHF. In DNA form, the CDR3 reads TGTGCCAGCAGTAAAGGGGAAGGACAGGCCCAAAGGGCCCTCCACTTT.

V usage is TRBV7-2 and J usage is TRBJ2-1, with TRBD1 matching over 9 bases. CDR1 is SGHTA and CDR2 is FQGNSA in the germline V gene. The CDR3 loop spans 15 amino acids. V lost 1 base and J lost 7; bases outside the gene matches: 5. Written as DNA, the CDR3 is TGTGCCAGCAGCTTAGGGGACAGGGTCGCGAATGAGCAGTTCTTC. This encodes CASSLGDRVANEQFF.

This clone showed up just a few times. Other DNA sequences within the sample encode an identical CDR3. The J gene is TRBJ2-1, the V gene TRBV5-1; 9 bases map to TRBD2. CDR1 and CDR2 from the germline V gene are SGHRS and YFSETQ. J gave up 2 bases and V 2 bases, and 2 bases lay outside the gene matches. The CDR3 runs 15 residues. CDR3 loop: CASSFSGGAYNEQFF. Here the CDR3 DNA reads TGCGCCAGCAGCTTTAGCGGGGGAGCCTACAATGAGCAGTTCTTC.

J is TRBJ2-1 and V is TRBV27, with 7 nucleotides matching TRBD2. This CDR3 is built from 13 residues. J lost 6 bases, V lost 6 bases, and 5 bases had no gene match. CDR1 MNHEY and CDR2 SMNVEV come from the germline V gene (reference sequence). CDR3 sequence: CASSPGLLNEQFF. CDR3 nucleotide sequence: TGTGCCAGCAGCCCGGGACTACTCAATGAGCAGTTCTTC.

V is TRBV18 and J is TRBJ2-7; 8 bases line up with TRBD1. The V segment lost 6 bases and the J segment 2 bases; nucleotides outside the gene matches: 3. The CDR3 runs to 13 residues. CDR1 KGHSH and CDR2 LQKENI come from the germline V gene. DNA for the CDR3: TGTGCCAGCTCCCTACAGGGGGCCTACGAGCAGTACTTC. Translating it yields CASSLQGAYEQYF.

As DNA, the CDR3 is TGCGCCAGCAGCCTGTCGGTAGCGGAGGCAGATACGCAGTATTTT. Translation: CASSLSVAEADTQYF. The chain couples TRBV5-1 to TRBJ2-3, with D possibly TRBD2 on 6 matching bases. CDR3 size: 15 residues. Germline V CDR1 and CDR2: SGHRS, YFSETQ. Trimming pared 4 bases from V and 4 bases from J, leaving 16 bases between.